Presented here are 27 T cell receptor beta chains from one specimen sequenced in a study of regulatory T cells in long-lasting Graves disease. Arm-PCR with iRepertoire HTBI primers amplified the CDR3 regions for these TCR beta libraries. Each CDR3 protein gets one entry after TCRdb re-called the multiplex PCR reads with MiXCR. The repertoire holds approximately 390,000 distinct CDR3 sequences, around 15% seen once, with around 20% in the top ten. This sample's time point: newly diagnosed GD, antithyroid drugs for less than 3 months. RNA isolated from PBMCs was used to make the TCR library. The same data also went into a second study, on T cells in Graves' hyperthyroidism and ophthalmopathy.

Sample: peripheral blood mononuclear cells (PBMCs), taken at new diagnosis, from a patient treated with antithyroid drugs. All receptors come from a woman aged 18-29 years with Graves disease.

This clonotype was observed many times. The rearrangement links TRBV5-6 to TRBJ1-2; TRBD1 might be the D (5 bases). Trimming removed 4 bases at V and 2 bases at J, with 12 bases between. Germline CDR1 reads SGHDT; CDR2 reads YYEEEE. There are 14 residues in the CDR3. This CDR3 reads CASSQGLQNYGYTF. CDR3 in DNA: TGTGCCAGCAGCCAGGGACTCCAGAACTATGGCTACACCTTC.

This clonotype appeared many times. The rearrangement joins TRBV6-2 or TRBV6-3 to TRBJ2-3; TRBD1 aligns across 7 bases. The CDR3 contains 17 residues. From germline, CDR1 is MNHEY and CDR2 SVGEGT. Trimming at V came to 6 bases and at J to 1 base, leaving 13 bases not matched to a gene. The CDR3, as DNA: TGTGCCAGCAGCGAAACAAGGACAGGAAGGGGCACAGATACGCAGTATTTT. Residues: CASSETRTGRGTDTQYF.

This clonotype was counted ten times or more. The gene calls are TRBV5-1 and TRBJ2-3; 9 nucleotides align to TRBD2. Losses at the gene ends were 0 bases for V and 0 bases for J; bases not matched to a gene: 5. Germline V gene data show CDR1 as SGHRS and CDR2 as YFSETQ. The length of the CDR3 is 17 residues. This chain's CDR3 is CASSLVGLAPSTDTQYF. The CDR3 nucleotides read TGCGCCAGCAGCTTGGTAGGACTAGCGCCTAGCACAGATACGCAGTATTTT. Combining the CDR3 with reference TRBV5-1 and TRBJ2-3 gives the whole variable domain KAGVTQTPRYLIKTRGQQVTLSCSPISGHRSVSWYQQTPGQGLQFLFEYFSETQRNKGNFPGRFSGRQFSNSRSEMNVSTLELGDSALYLCASSLVGLAPSTDTQYFGPGTRLTVL.

The table lists this clonotype with many counts. Written as DNA, the CDR3 is TGTGCCAGCAGCTTTGGACTAGCGGTATACGAGCAGTACTTC. It encodes CASSFGLAVYEQYF. The V call is TRBV11-2, the J call TRBJ2-7, with 10 bases that match TRBD2. Germline V CDR1 and CDR2: SGHAT, FQNNGV. With V trimmed by 3 bases and J by 4 bases, 3 bases remained unmatched. This CDR3 contains 14 residues.

This clonotype was detected a few times. The rearrangement joins TRBV29-1 to TRBJ2-5, with TRBD2 matching 9 bases. CDR1 SQVTM and CDR2 ANQGSEA come from the germline V gene. The length of the CDR3 is 15 residues. J gave up 5 bases and V 4 bases, and 11 bases lay outside the gene matches. In DNA form, the CDR3 reads TGCAGCGTTGCTGGTTCTAGCGGGGTCGCGGAGACCCAGTACTTC. Protein product: CSVAGSSGVAETQYF.

This clonotype was observed a handful of times. This rearrangement joins TRBV29-1 to TRBJ1-1, with a possible D match to TRBD1 (5 bases). Germline values: CDR1 SQVTM, CDR2 ANQGSEA. Trimming stripped 8 bases from V and 0 bases from J, with 10 bases between. CDR3 length: 12 residues. This CDR3 is CSLGDVNTEAFF. DNA of the CDR3: TGCAGCCTGGGGGACGTGAACACTGAAGCTTTCTTT.

This clonotype was seen ten or more times. The DNA of the CDR3 is TGTGCCAGCAGTCTAATACCGACAGGGCACACTGAAGCTTTCTTT. Protein: CASSLIPTGHTEAFF. The chain uses TRBV2 and TRBJ1-1, with TRBD1 matching 7 bases. The CDR3 runs to 15 residues. Germline-derived CDR1 and CDR2 are SNHLY and FYNNEI. The ends lost 5 bases at V and 3 bases at J; junction bases unmatched: 9.

This clonotype has only a few counts. The chain joins TRBV5-1 to TRBJ2-5, with 11 bases matching TRBD2. The CDR3 totals 18 residues. V shed 3 bases, J shed 5 bases, and the junction held 15 bases outside the gene matches. Germline loops: CDR1 SGHRS, CDR2 YFSETQ. The CDR3 nucleotides are TGCGCCAGCAGCTCTACGGGACTAGCGGTTCCGATCTCCGAGACCCAGTACTTC. It encodes CASSSTGLAVPISETQYF.

This clonotype was detected only a few times. The rearrangement joins TRBV6-1 to TRBJ1-5; TRBD1 agrees at 7 bases. V gave up 10 bases and J gave up 0 bases; unmatched junction bases: 15. CDR1 MNHNS and CDR2 SASEGT come from the germline V gene. CDR3 length equals 17 residues. The CDR3 DNA sequence: TGTGCCACCTCAGGGGGGATACTAAAGAATAGCAATCAGCCCCAGCATTTT. Protein: CATSGGILKNSNQPQHF.

The chain joins TRBV7-9 to TRBJ1-2; TRBD1 aligns across 9 bases. This CDR3 is 18 amino acids long. V lost 5 bases, J lost 2 bases, and 15 bases stayed unmatched. Germline CDR1 is SEHNR and CDR2 is FQNEAQ (reference sequence). The CDR3 coding sequence is TGTGCCAGCAGCCCTTACTCCCCCGGGACAGGGAGGAACTATGGCTACACCTTC. Protein sequence: CASSPYSPGTGRNYGYTF.

This clonotype was seen repeatedly, ten times or more. The rearrangement links TRBV7-3 to TRBJ2-3; 9 nucleotides align to TRBD2. The V and J ends lost 5 bases and 10 bases, in that order; junction bases with no gene match: 7. This CDR3 has 13 amino acids. The germline gives CDR1 SGHTA, CDR2 FQGTGA. The DNA of the CDR3 is TGTGCCAGCAGCCCCCAAGCGGGGGGTGCGCAGTATTTT. This codes for CASSPQAGGAQYF.

This clonotype showed up many times. This sequence joins TRBV6-2 or TRBV6-3 and TRBJ2-7; TRBD1 matches 7 bases. The germline V gene encodes CDR1 MNHEY and CDR2 SVGEGT. The CDR3 sequence is 14 residues long. V trimming: 5 bases; J trimming: 0 bases; junction bases outside the gene matches: 4. CDR3 residues: CASSQGQSSYEQYF. The CDR3 DNA follows: TGTGCCAGCAGTCAGGGACAGAGCTCCTACGAGCAGTACTTC.

The sample holds many counts of this clonotype. This sequence joins TRBV11-3 and TRBJ2-7, with D uncertain. CDR3 size: 13 residues. The V and J ends lost 2 bases and 0 bases respectively, with 5 bases between them. Germline assignment: CDR1 SGHNT and CDR2 YENEEA. In nucleotides, the CDR3 is TGTGCCAGCAGCTTAAGTTCCTCCTACGAGCAGTACTTC. Protein: CASSLSSSYEQYF.

The chain couples TRBV7-9 to TRBJ1-4; 9 bases line up with TRBD1. CDR1 is SEHNR and CDR2 is FQNEAQ in the germline V gene (reference sequence). There are 14 residues in the CDR3. V shed 5 bases, J shed 7 bases, and the junction held 5 bases outside the gene matches. The CDR3 reads CASSTGTGTEKLFF. Here the CDR3 DNA reads TGTGCCAGCAGCACCGGGACAGGGACTGAAAAACTGTTTTTT.

The CDR3 reads CATSDHRTGSNQPQHF. The CDR3 DNA follows: TGTGCCACCAGTGACCATAGGACAGGTAGCAATCAGCCCCAGCATTTT. The chain combines TRBV24-1 with TRBJ1-5, with 7 bases identical to TRBD1. The germline gives CDR1 KGHDR, CDR2 SFDVKD. The CDR3 totals 16 residues. The junction had 5 bases not matched to a gene; V was cut back by 4 bases and J by 0 bases.

This clonotype was counted a few times. The chain joins TRBV10-3 to TRBJ1-1; TRBD1 is a possible D gene (5 bases). Germline assignment: CDR1 ENHRY and CDR2 SYGVKD. V lost 1 base to trimming and J lost 1 base, with 7 bases between them. The CDR3 is 14 amino acids. The CDR3 reads CAISEFRENTEAFF. CDR3 nucleotide sequence: TGTGCCATCAGTGAGTTCAGGGAGAACACTGAAGCTTTCTTT.

This clonotype was counted only a few times. The rearrangement links TRBV12-3 or TRBV12-4 to TRBJ1-5; D remains ambiguous. The CDR3 extends over 12 amino acids. Trimming took off 6 bases at V and 7 bases at J, with 10 bases between the two ends. The CDR3 reads CASSYRRQPQHF. For the CDR3, the DNA is TGTGCCAGCAGCTACCGGCGGCAGCCCCAGCATTTT.

This clonotype has more than one count but fewer than ten. The chain uses TRBV20-1 and TRBJ2-5, with TRBD2 matching 16 bases. The germline CDR1 and CDR2 sequences are DFQATT and SNEGSKA (reference sequence). The CDR3 loop spans 18 amino acids. Trimming at V came to 5 bases and at J to 1 base, leaving 10 bases not matched to a gene. CDR3 nucleotides: TGCAGTGCTTTTGGGGGGACTAGCGGGGGGGCACCCCAAGAGACCCAGTACTTC. It yields the protein CSAFGGTSGGAPQETQYF.

This clonotype was recorded at least ten times. This chain connects TRBV3-1 to TRBJ2-5; D might be TRBD2 (5 bases). CDR1 is LGHDT, CDR2 YNNKEL, per germline (reference sequence). Trimming cost V 4 bases and J 0 bases, with 12 bases left between them. This CDR3 region has 15 residues. CDR3 amino acids: CASSPQLVYQETQYF. The DNA of the CDR3 is TGTGCCAGCAGCCCCCAACTAGTTTACCAAGAGACCCAGTACTTC.

The V gene is TRBV6-1, the J gene TRBJ2-7; D not certain. V was cut by 2 bases and J by 2 bases, with 19 bases left in between. Germline V gives CDR1 MNHNS, CDR2 SASEGT. The CDR3 is 17 residues long. This CDR3 reads CASSEMETRTVPYEQYF. The CDR3 DNA is TGTGCCAGCAGTGAAATGGAGACACGGACCGTCCCCTACGAGCAGTACTTC.

There are many counts of this clonotype. The chain combines TRBV5-5 with TRBJ1-1; D uncertain. V was clipped by 0 bases and J by 1 base, with 10 bases between them. CDR3 length: 15 residues. Germline assignment: CDR1 SGHKS and CDR2 YYEKEE (reference sequence). The DNA for the CDR3 is TGTGCCAGCAGCTTGGATGGGCAGGCGAACACTGAAGCTTTCTTT. This gives the protein CASSLDGQANTEAFF.

This sequence joins TRBV19 and TRBJ2-3; 7 nucleotides match TRBD1. CDR3 length equals 16 residues. Looked up from germline, CDR1 is LNHDA and CDR2 is SQIVND (reference sequence). J gave up 3 bases and V 6 bases, and 12 bases lay outside the gene matches. CDR3 protein: CASRLRDSPLTDTQYF. The CDR3 region has the DNA TGTGCCAGTAGACTACGGGACAGCCCCTTAACAGATACGCAGTATTTT.

This clonotype has just a few counts. The chain employs TRBV24-1 and TRBJ1-5; D uncertain. The CDR3 extends over 15 amino acids. CDR1 is KGHDR and CDR2 is SFDVKD in the germline V gene. Deletions cut 5 bases from V and 2 bases from J, with 12 bases between. The CDR3 spells CATSGVGRGNQPQHF. For the CDR3, the DNA is TGTGCCACCAGTGGGGTGGGCCGGGGCAATCAGCCCCAGCATTTT.

This clonotype was detected ten times or more. The rearrangement uses TRBV20-1 and TRBJ1-1; D call uncertain. V was pared by 6 bases and J by 4 bases, with 15 bases between. Germline V CDR1 and CDR2: DFQATT, SNEGSKA (reference sequence). The CDR3 totals 13 residues. Here the CDR3 reads CSALHPFLTEAFF. The CDR3, as DNA: TGCAGTGCCCTCCATCCGTTTCTCACTGAAGCTTTCTTT.

The table lists this clonotype with many counts. The gene calls are TRBV6-4 and TRBJ2-2, with TRBD2 identical over 7 bases. The CDR3 spans 13 residues. The trim removed 2 bases at V and 6 bases at J, leaving 0 bases unmatched. Germline V gene sequence: CDR1 MRHNA, CDR2 SNTAGT. CDR3 DNA sequence: TGTGCCAGCAGTGACGGGGGGGCCGGGGAGCTGTTTTTT. It encodes CASSDGGAGELFF.

At least ten counts were recorded for this clonotype. The V call is TRBV6-1, the J call TRBJ1-5, with D maybe TRBD1 (5 bases). Trimming pared 3 bases from V and 7 bases from J, leaving 19 bases between. The CDR3 is 16 amino acids. From germline, CDR1 is MNHNS and CDR2 SASEGT. CDR3 protein: CASSESVMQGLQPQHF. DNA for the CDR3: TGTGCCAGCAGTGAGTCGGTTATGCAGGGTCTACAGCCCCAGCATTTT.

The chain joins TRBV5-1 to TRBJ2-2; D possibly corresponds to TRBD2 (5 bases). V gave up 0 bases and J gave up 6 bases, with 9 bases separating them. In germline, CDR1 is SGHRS, CDR2 YFSETQ. The CDR3 is 14 residues long. CDR3 sequence reads: CASSLDGGAGELFF. The CDR3 DNA follows: TGCGCCAGCAGCTTGGACGGAGGAGCCGGGGAGCTGTTTTTT.